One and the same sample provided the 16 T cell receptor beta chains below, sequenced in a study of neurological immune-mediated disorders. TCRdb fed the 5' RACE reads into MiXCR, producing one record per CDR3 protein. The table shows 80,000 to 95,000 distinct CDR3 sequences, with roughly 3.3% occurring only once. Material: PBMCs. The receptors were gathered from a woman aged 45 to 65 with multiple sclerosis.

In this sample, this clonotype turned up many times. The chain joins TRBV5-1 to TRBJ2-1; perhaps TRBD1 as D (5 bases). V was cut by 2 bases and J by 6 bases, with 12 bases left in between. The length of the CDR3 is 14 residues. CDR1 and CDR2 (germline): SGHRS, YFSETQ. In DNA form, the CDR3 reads TGCGCCAGCAGCTTAGGTGCAGGGCCCAATGAGCAGTTCTTC. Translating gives CASSLGAGPNEQFF.

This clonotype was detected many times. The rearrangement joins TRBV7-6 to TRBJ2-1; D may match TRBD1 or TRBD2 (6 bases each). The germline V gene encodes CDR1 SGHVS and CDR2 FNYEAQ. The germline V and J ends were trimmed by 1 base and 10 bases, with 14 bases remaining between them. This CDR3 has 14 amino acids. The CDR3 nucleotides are TGTGCCAGCAGCTTAGAGGGGGGCGGTACAGAGCAGTTCTTC. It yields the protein CASSLEGGGTEQFF.

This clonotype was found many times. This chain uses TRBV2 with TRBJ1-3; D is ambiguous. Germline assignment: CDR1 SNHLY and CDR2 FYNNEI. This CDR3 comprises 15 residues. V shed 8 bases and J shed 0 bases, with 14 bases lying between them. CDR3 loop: CASWVDGGSGNTIYF. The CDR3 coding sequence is TGTGCCAGCTGGGTGGACGGTGGCTCTGGAAACACCATATATTTT.

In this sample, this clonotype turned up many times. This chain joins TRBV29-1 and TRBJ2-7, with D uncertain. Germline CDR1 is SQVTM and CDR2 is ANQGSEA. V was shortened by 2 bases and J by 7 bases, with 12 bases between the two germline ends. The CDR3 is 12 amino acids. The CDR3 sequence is CSVENRAREQYF. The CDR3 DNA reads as TGCAGCGTTGAAAACCGGGCCCGGGAGCAGTACTTC.

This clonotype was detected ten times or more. The CDR3: CAIKRFLAGGSGTDTQYF. The CDR3 region has the DNA TGTGCCATCAAACGGTTTCTAGCGGGGGGTTCGGGAACAGATACGCAGTATTTT. The chain recombines TRBV10-3 with TRBJ2-3, with 11 bases identical to TRBD2. This CDR3 is built from 18 residues. Germline V gene data show CDR1 as ENHRY and CDR2 as SYGVKD. With 7 bases clipped from V and 3 bases from J, the junction kept 15 bases outside the gene matches.

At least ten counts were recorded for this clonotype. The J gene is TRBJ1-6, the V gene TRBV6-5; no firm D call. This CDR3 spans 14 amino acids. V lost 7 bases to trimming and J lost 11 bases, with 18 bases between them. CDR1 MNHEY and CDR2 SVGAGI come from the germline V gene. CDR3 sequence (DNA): TGTGCCAGCACCCCCCGGCTCCCTGCAACACCCCTCCACTTT. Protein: CASTPRLPATPLHF.

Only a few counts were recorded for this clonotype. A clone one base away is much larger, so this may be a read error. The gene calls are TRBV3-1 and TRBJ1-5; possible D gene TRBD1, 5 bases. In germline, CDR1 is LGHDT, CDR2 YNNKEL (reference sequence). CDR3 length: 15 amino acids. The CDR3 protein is CASSQFGDGNQHQHF. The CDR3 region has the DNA TGTGCCAGCAGCCAATTTGGGGACGGAAATCAGCACCAGCATTTT.

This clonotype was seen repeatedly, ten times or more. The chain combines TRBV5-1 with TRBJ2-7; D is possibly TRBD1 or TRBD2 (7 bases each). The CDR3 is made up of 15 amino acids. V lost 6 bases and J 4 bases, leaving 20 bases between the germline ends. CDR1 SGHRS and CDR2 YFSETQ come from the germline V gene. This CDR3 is CASTVGGGQPYEQYF. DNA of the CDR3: TGCGCCAGCACCGTGGGAGGGGGACAGCCATACGAGCAGTACTTC.

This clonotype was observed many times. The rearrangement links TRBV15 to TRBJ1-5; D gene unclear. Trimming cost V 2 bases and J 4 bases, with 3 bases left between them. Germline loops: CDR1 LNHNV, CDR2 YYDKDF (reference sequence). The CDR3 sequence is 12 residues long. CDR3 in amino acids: CATSRFNQPQHF. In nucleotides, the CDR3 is TGTGCCACCAGCAGATTTAATCAGCCCCAGCATTTT.

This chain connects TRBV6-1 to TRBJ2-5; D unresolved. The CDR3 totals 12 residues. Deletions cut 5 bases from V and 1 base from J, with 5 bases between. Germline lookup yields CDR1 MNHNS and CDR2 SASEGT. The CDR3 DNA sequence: TGTGCCAGCAGTAACCCCCAAGAGACCCAGTACTTC. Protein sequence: CASSNPQETQYF.

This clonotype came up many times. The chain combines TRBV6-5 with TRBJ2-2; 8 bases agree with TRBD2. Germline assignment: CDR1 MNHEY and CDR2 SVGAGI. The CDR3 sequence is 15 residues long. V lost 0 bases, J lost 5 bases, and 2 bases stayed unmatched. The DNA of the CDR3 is TGTGCCAGCAGTTACTCGACGGGGGGGACCGGGGAGCTGTTTTTT. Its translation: CASSYSTGGTGELFF.

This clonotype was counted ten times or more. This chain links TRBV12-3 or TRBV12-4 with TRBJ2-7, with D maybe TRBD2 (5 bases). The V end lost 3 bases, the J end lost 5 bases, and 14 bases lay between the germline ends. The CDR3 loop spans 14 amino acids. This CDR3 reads CASSFTRGLDEQYF. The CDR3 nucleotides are TGTGCCAGCAGTTTTACTAGAGGGCTCGACGAGCAGTACTTC.

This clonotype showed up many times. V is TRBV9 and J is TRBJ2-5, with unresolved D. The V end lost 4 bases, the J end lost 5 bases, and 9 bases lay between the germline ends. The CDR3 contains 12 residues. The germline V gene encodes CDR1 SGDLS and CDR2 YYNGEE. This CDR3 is CASSSGVETQYF. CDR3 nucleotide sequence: TGTGCCAGCAGCTCAGGAGTGGAGACCCAGTACTTC.

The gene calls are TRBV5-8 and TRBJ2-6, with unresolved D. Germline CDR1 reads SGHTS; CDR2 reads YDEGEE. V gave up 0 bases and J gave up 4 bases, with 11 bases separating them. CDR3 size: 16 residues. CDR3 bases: TGTGCCAGCAGCTTGGGCCGTCTTCTGGGGGCCAACGTCCTGACTTTC. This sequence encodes CASSLGRLLGANVLTF.

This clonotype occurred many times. The DNA for the CDR3 is TGTGCCAGCAGCTTTTTCAGTTACGCTGAAGCTTTCTTT. Protein product: CASSFFSYAEAFF. The V and J genes are TRBV7-2 and TRBJ1-1; D gene ambiguous. The CDR3 sequence is 13 residues long. Germline assignment: CDR1 SGHTA and CDR2 FQGNSA. Trimming shortened V by 3 bases and J by 6 bases, and 11 bases separated the two germline ends.

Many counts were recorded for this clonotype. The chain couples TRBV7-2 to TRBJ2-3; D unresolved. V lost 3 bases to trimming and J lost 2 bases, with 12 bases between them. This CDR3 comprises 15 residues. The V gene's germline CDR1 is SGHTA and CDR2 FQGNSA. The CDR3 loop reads CASSFFLDPTDTQYF. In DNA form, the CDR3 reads TGTGCCAGCAGCTTTTTTCTGGACCCCACAGATACGCAGTATTTT.